This TCR beta chain was sequenced during a study of cytomegalovirus exposure and HLA in healthy donors. PCR used 60 Vbeta primers and 13 Jbeta primers. Generated by immunoSEQ multiplex PCR, the TCRdb table keeps only in-frame clones and is missing some. The sample carries roughly 150,000 clones, roughly 80% recorded once. The V segment lost 8 bases and the J segment 3 bases; nucleotides outside the gene matches: 9. Germline values: CDR1 MNHNS, CDR2 SASEGT. This CDR3 is 15 amino acids long. This chain connects TRBV6-1 to TRBJ1-3; 8 bases align to TRBD1. The sequencing sample was made of PBMCs. The origin of this receptor is a man younger than 35 in good health and CMV-seropositive. In nucleotides, the CDR3 is TGTGCCAGCGGGAGCAGGGGGCGAAGTGGAAACACCATATATTTT. Its protein product is CASGSRGRSGNTIYF.